This T cell receptor (beta chain) was retrieved from a study of blood T cell repertoires in COVID-19. Germline V gene lookup returns CDR1 MDHEN and CDR2 SYDVKM. The V gene lost 3 bases and the J gene lost 5 bases, with 16 bases spanning the gap. The CDR3 consists of 15 residues. This table comes from immunoSEQ multiplex PCR, and its TCRdb copy is limited to in-frame clones, with some not included. The data show 200,000 to 250,000 clones, with around 87% seen just once and about 15% held by the top ten. The V call is TRBV28, the J call TRBJ1-2; D unclear. The sample taken for sequencing was PBMCs or T cells enriched from blood (not recorded which). The sequence was obtained from a young man who had been exposed to COVID-19. This chain's CDR3 is CASSFIGAETYGYTF. The DNA of the CDR3 is TGTGCCAGCAGTTTTATCGGTGCGGAGACTTATGGCTACACCTTC.